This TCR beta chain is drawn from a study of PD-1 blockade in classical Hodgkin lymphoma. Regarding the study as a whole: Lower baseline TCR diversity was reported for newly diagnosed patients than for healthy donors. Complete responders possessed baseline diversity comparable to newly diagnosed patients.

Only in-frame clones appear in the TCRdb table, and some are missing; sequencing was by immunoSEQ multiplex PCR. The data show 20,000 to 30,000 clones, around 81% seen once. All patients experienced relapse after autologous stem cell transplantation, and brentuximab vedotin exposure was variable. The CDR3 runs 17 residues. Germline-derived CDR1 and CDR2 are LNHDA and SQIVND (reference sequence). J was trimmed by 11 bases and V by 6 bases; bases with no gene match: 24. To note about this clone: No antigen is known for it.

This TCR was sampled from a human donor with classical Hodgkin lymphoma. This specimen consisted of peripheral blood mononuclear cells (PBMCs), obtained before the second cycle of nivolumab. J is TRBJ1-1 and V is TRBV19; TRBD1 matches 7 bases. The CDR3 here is CASRLKRGRRIYKEAFF. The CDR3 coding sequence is TGTGCCAGTAGATTGAAAAGGGGGCGTAGAATATACAAGGAGGCTTTCTTT.